The 16 T cell receptor beta chains given below trace back to one sample, sequenced in a study of T cell repertoires in cytomegalovirus infection. The antigens for these receptors are not known. Each CDR3 protein gets one entry after TCRdb re-called the reads with MiXCR. Among about 770,000 distinct CDR3 sequences listed, roughly 29% were seen once. The sequencing here drew on cultured CD8+ T cells from PBMCs, taken from culture after CMV antigen stimulation. The receptors stem from a human donor in good health (CMV status not recorded). Some clones in this sample may be carry-over from other donors' samples.

The chain joins TRBV19 to TRBJ2-2, with D uncertain. Germline V gene sequence: CDR1 LNHDA, CDR2 SQIVND (reference sequence). V was trimmed by 4 bases and J by 1 base, leaving 7 bases between them. The CDR3 runs to 14 residues. This CDR3 is CASSKWENTGELFF. The CDR3 DNA is TGTGCCAGTAGTAAGTGGGAGAACACCGGGGAGCTGTTTTTT.

This clonotype was counted only a few times. The V gene is TRBV6-5, the J gene TRBJ1-2, with a weak D call TRBD1 (6 bases). The germline V and J ends were trimmed by 7 bases and 4 bases, with 19 bases remaining between them. Germline V gene lookup returns CDR1 MNHEY and CDR2 SVGAGI. CDR3 length equals 15 residues. As DNA, the CDR3 is TGTGCCAGCATTCGGGTCCGGGGGCTGGGCTATGGCTACACCTTC. This sequence encodes CASIRVRGLGYGYTF.

V gene TRBV7-9 combines with J gene TRBJ2-7, with 9 bases that match TRBD2. The ends lost 5 bases at V and 2 bases at J; junction bases unmatched: 7. The V gene's germline CDR1 is SEHNR and CDR2 FQNEAQ (reference sequence). The CDR3 runs 15 residues. The CDR3 DNA sequence: TGTGCCAGCAGCAAATTGCTAGCGGGGACCTACGAGCAGTACTTC. Translated: CASSKLLAGTYEQYF.

This clonotype was recorded a few times. V gene TRBV20-1 combines with J gene TRBJ1-3; possible D gene TRBD1, 5 bases. Looked up from germline, CDR1 is DFQATT and CDR2 is SNEGSKA (reference sequence). Trimming pared 2 bases from V and 2 bases from J, leaving 7 bases between. The CDR3 has 13 amino acids. CDR3 sequence: CSARPRAGNTIYF. The CDR3 DNA reads as TGCAGTGCTAGACCCAGGGCTGGAAACACCATATATTTT.

The rearrangement joins TRBV20-1 to TRBJ2-1; TRBD2 might be the D (5 bases). CDR1 is DFQATT, CDR2 SNEGSKA, per germline (reference sequence). The V end was cut by 6 bases, the J end by 4 bases, with 16 bases between. This CDR3 is built from 14 residues. DNA for the CDR3: TGCAGTGCCCCGGGATCCTTGAGGTACAATGAGCAGTTCTTC. Amino acids: CSAPGSLRYNEQFF.

There are a few counts of this clonotype. The chain employs TRBV12-3 or TRBV12-4 and TRBJ1-5, with 9 bases lining up with TRBD1. Trimming at V came to 7 bases and at J to 7 bases, leaving 8 bases not matched to a gene. The CDR3 totals 14 residues. CDR3 residues: CASTGQGLGQPQHF. The CDR3 DNA follows: TGTGCCAGCACCGGACAGGGGTTGGGGCAGCCCCAGCATTTT.

This clonotype came up a few times. This chain joins TRBV6-5 and TRBJ2-5; perhaps TRBD1 as D (6 bases). Germline-derived CDR1 and CDR2 are MNHEY and SVGAGI. The CDR3 extends over 17 amino acids. V lost 5 bases to trimming and J lost 0 bases, with 19 bases between them. The CDR3 region is CASSPTGTLNHQETQYF. CDR3 nucleotide sequence: TGTGCCAGCAGTCCCACCGGGACACTGAATCACCAAGAGACCCAGTACTTC.

The sample holds a few counts of this clonotype. The V and J genes are TRBV10-3 and TRBJ1-2; 9 nucleotides match TRBD1. This CDR3 comprises 16 residues. Germline lookup yields CDR1 ENHRY and CDR2 SYGVKD. V lost 3 bases to trimming and J lost 4 bases; unmatched junction nucleotides: 9. The CDR3 bases are TGTGCCATCAGTGAACAGGGGGCTCCCGATCCCTATGGCTACACCTTC. Protein sequence: CAISEQGAPDPYGYTF.

This clonotype was seen at least ten times. The chain joins TRBV7-6 to TRBJ1-5; 9 bases line up with TRBD1. After removal of 5 bases from V and 1 base from J, the junction contained 6 bases not matched to a gene. Per germline, CDR1 SGHVS and CDR2 FNYEAQ. This CDR3 region has 16 residues. The CDR3 region has the DNA TGTGCCAGCAGCCCGGGACAGGGATGGAGCAATCAGCCCCAGCATTTT. Protein product: CASSPGQGWSNQPQHF.

The chain joins TRBV6-2 or TRBV6-3 to TRBJ2-5, with 10 nucleotides matching TRBD1. The V gene end was trimmed by 2 bases and the J gene end by 4 bases; junction bases not matched to a gene: 7. The CDR3 has 16 amino acids. Per germline, CDR1 MNHEY and CDR2 SVGEGT. CDR3 in amino acids: CASSYGTGAPPETQYF. DNA of the CDR3: TGTGCCAGCAGTTACGGGACAGGGGCACCCCCAGAGACCCAGTACTTC.

The chain has TRBV28 and TRBJ2-3, with D possibly matching TRBD1 (5 bases). V was trimmed by 3 bases and J by 7 bases, leaving 11 bases between them. Germline values: CDR1 MDHEN, CDR2 SYDVKM. The CDR3 has 13 residues. The CDR3 sequence is CASSFFRDHTQYF. The CDR3 DNA reads as TGTGCCAGCAGTTTTTTCAGGGATCATACGCAGTATTTT.

The chain couples TRBV27 to TRBJ2-1; weak D call: TRBD1 (6 bases). Looked up from germline, CDR1 is MNHEY and CDR2 is SMNVEV (reference sequence). This CDR3 comprises 16 residues. Deletions cut 5 bases from V and 4 bases from J, with 18 bases between. The CDR3 nucleotides are TGTGCCAGCAGTCTCCACGCCCCTACAGGGTACAATGAGCAGTTCTTC. Encoded protein: CASSLHAPTGYNEQFF.

The table lists this clonotype with many counts. The genes are TRBV7-8 and TRBJ1-4, with TRBD1 identical over 8 bases. The CDR3 length is 16 residues. CDR1 SGHVS and CDR2 FQNEAQ come from the germline V gene. V lost 5 bases, J lost 7 bases, and 12 bases stayed unmatched. The DNA for the CDR3 is TGTGCCAGCAGCCCTGGACAGGGTGTAGAGGGTGAAAAACTGTTTTTT. Translation: CASSPGQGVEGEKLFF.

The chain joins TRBV4-1 to TRBJ1-4; D is uncertain. The V gene lost 0 bases and the J gene lost 5 bases, with 10 bases spanning the gap. The CDR3 totals 15 residues. The germline CDR1 and CDR2 sequences are MGHRA and YSYEKL. This CDR3 reads CASSQDRAANEKLFF. The CDR3 region has the DNA TGCGCCAGCAGCCAAGATCGGGCAGCAAATGAAAAACTGTTTTTT.

The chain carries TRBV27 and TRBJ1-1; TRBD1 might be the D (6 bases). The length of the CDR3 is 15 residues. Germline assignment: CDR1 MNHEY and CDR2 SMNVEV (reference sequence). The V and J ends lost 0 bases and 3 bases respectively, with 11 bases between them. CDR3 in amino acids: CASSLSGGADTEAFF. The DNA of the CDR3 is TGTGCCAGCAGTTTATCCGGGGGCGCGGACACTGAAGCTTTCTTT.

The chain links TRBV24-1 to TRBJ2-3; 9 bases fit TRBD1. CDR3 length equals 18 residues. Trimming removed 1 base from V and 2 bases from J; junction bases left unmatched: 9. Germline V gives CDR1 KGHDR, CDR2 SFDVKD. The CDR3 nucleotides read TGTGCCACCAGTGATTTAAAGGGGACAGGGAGCCTCACAGATACGCAGTATTTT. It translates to CATSDLKGTGSLTDTQYF.